This T cell receptor (beta chain) is from a study of blood T cells in healthy people across ages. The table lists this clonotype with many counts. V was pared by 10 bases and J by 5 bases, with 9 bases of the junction left unmatched. CDR1 ENHRY and CDR2 SYGVKD come from the germline V gene. The CDR3 is 13 amino acids. Next came a second PCR, run for about 6 to 11 cycles, which used a sample-barcoded 5' primer along with a J-beta primer mix. MiXCR, applied by TCRdb to the 5' RACE reads, yields one record per CDR3 protein. This table holds over a million distinct CDR3 sequences, 35% to 55% found once. The sequence derives from a woman aged 55-75 years in good health. The sequenced sample was blood. V is TRBV10-3 and J is TRBJ2-5, with 8 bases aligning to TRBD2. In DNA form, the CDR3 reads TGTGCCACTACTATAGCGGGACGGGAGACCCAGTACTTC. Translated: CATTIAGRETQYF.